The rows below give T cell receptor beta chains drawn from one sample of a study of beta chain features in type 1 diabetes. The assay was immunoSEQ multiplex PCR, and TCRdb's table has in-frame clones only and misses some. This table holds 65,000 to 100,000 clones, 30% to 40% found once. Sequencing was performed on stem cell memory CD4+ T cells from blood. These TCRs come from a woman between 18 and 29 years old in good health. Both conserved end residues are part of each CDR3. A D gene is named only where the DNA matches it firmly. Size tells how often a clone was seen (once, few, many) or the class of an expanded clone, and some rows leave it out.

CDR3 length: 14
V gene: TRBV9
J gene: TRBJ1-1
clone size: NA
D gene: NA
CDR3 protein: CASSAGHLTAEAFF
CDR3 DNA: TGTGCCAGCAGCGCGGGACATCTGACGGCTGAAGCTTTCTTT

CDR3 length: 12
V gene: TRBV18
J gene: TRBJ2-3
clone size: NA
D gene: NA
CDR3 protein: CASSPPNGQGGF
CDR3 DNA: TGTGCCAGCTCACCACCAAACGGACAGGGAGGGTTT

CDR3 length: 14
V gene: TRBV23-1
J gene: TRBJ2-1
clone size: NA
D gene: NA
CDR3 protein: CASSQILRYNEQFF
CDR3 DNA: TGCGCCAGCAGTCAAATACTCAGGTACAATGAGCAGTTCTTC

CDR3 length: 14
V gene: TRBV11-2
J gene: TRBJ2-4
clone size: few
D gene: NA
CDR3 protein: CASSLAGSGNIQYF
CDR3 DNA: TGTGCCAGCAGCTTAGCGGGGAGTGGCAACATTCAGTACTTC

CDR3 length: 15
V gene: TRBV2
J gene: TRBJ2-1
clone size: NA
D gene: TRBD1
CDR3 protein: CASSEGQVSYNEQFF
CDR3 DNA: TGTGCCAGCAGTGAGGGACAGGTTAGCTACAATGAGCAGTTCTTC

CDR3 length: 16
V gene: TRBV5-5
J gene: TRBJ1-5
clone size: NA
D gene: NA
CDR3 protein: CASSLRQTRSNQPQHF
CDR3 DNA: TGTGCCAGCAGCCTCAGACAGACAAGGAGCAATCAGCCCCAGCATTTT

CDR3 length: 15
V gene: TRBV7-2
J gene: TRBJ2-7
clone size: few
D gene: NA
CDR3 protein: CASSLVVGRLGEQYF
CDR3 DNA: TGTGCCAGCAGCTTAGTTGTCGGCAGGCTCGGCGAGCAGTACTTC

CDR3 length: 17
V gene: TRBV7-3
J gene: TRBJ2-7
clone size: NA
D gene: NA
CDR3 protein: CASSLTAEFRKTYEQYF
CDR3 DNA: TGTGCCAGCAGCTTAACGGCCGAGTTCAGGAAGACCTACGAGCAGTACTTC

CDR3 length: 14
V gene: TRBV2
J gene: TRBJ1-1
clone size: NA
D gene: TRBD1
CDR3 protein: CASRTTGGRTEAFF
CDR3 DNA: TGTGCCAGCAGGACCACAGGGGGCCGGACTGAAGCTTTCTTT

CDR3 length: 16
V gene: TRBV9
J gene: TRBJ1-2
clone size: once
D gene: TRBD1
CDR3 protein: CASSPGGTGINYGYTF
CDR3 DNA: TGTGCCAGCAGCCCGGGGGGGACAGGGATTAACTATGGCTACACCTTC

CDR3 length: 15
V gene: TRBV7-2
J gene: TRBJ2-3
clone size: few
D gene: TRBD1
CDR3 protein: CASSAQGISTDTQYF
CDR3 DNA: TGTGCCAGCAGCGCACAGGGGATTAGCACAGATACGCAGTATTTT

CDR3 length: 13
V gene: TRBV18
J gene: TRBJ2-7
clone size: NA
D gene: NA
CDR3 protein: CASSPPDSYEQYF
CDR3 DNA: TGTGCCAGCTCACCACCGGACAGCTACGAGCAGTACTTC

CDR3 length: 15
V gene: TRBV10-3
J gene: TRBJ2-6
clone size: NA
D gene: NA
CDR3 protein: CAINGANSGANVLTF
CDR3 DNA: TGTGCCATCAACGGTGCTAACTCTGGGGCCAACGTCCTGACTTTC

CDR3 length: 13
V gene: TRBV15
J gene: TRBJ1-4
clone size: NA
D gene: NA
CDR3 protein: CATSTATNEKLFF
CDR3 DNA: TGTGCCACCAGTACTGCAACTAATGAAAAACTGTTTTTT

CDR3 length: 14
V gene: TRBV18
J gene: TRBJ2-2
clone size: NA
D gene: NA
CDR3 protein: CASSLLPETGELFF
CDR3 DNA: TGTGCCAGCTCTCTACTACCCGAAACCGGGGAGCTGTTTTTT

CDR3 length: 14
V gene: TRBV7-2
J gene: TRBJ2-3
clone size: NA
D gene: NA
CDR3 protein: CASSLALSTDTQYF
CDR3 DNA: TGTGCCAGCAGCTTAGCGCTAAGCACAGATACGCAATATTTT

CDR3 length: 17
V gene: TRBV18
J gene: TRBJ2-1
clone size: NA
D gene: TRBD2
CDR3 protein: CASSPAASGGARDEQFF
CDR3 DNA: TGTGCCAGCTCACCAGCGGCTAGCGGGGGAGCCAGGGATGAGCAGTTCTTC

CDR3 length: 15
V gene: TRBV2
J gene: TRBJ2-4
clone size: NA
D gene: NA
CDR3 protein: CASSELGAGRDIQYF
CDR3 DNA: TGTGCCAGCAGTGAACTGGGGGCAGGGAGGGACATTCAGTACTTC

CDR3 length: 15
V gene: TRBV7-6
J gene: TRBJ2-5
clone size: few
D gene: TRBD1
CDR3 protein: CASSLEGQGGETQYF
CDR3 DNA: TGTGCCAGCAGCTTGGAAGGACAGGGGGGGGAGACCCAGTACTTC

CDR3 length: 14
V gene: TRBV6-6
J gene: TRBJ2-1
clone size: NA
D gene: TRBD1
CDR3 protein: CASSTGQGADEQFF
CDR3 DNA: TGTGCCAGCAGCACCGGACAGGGGGCGGATGAGCAGTTCTTC

CDR3 length: 13
V gene: TRBV2
J gene: TRBJ1-2
clone size: NA
D gene: NA
CDR3 protein: CASRRETSYGYTF
CDR3 DNA: TGTGCCAGCAGGAGGGAGACGAGCTATGGCTACACCTTC

CDR3 length: 16
V gene: TRBV5-1
J gene: TRBJ2-7
clone size: NA
D gene: TRBD1
CDR3 protein: CASRTGTGGFSYEQYF
CDR3 DNA: TGCGCCAGCAGAACCGGGACAGGGGGCTTCTCCTACGAGCAGTACTTC

CDR3 length: 17
V gene: TRBV4-2
J gene: TRBJ1-3
clone size: NA
D gene: NA
CDR3 protein: CASSLAGGAGSGNTIYF
CDR3 DNA: TGTGCCAGCAGCCTAGCGGGGGGTGCAGGGAGCGGAAACACCATATATTTT

CDR3 length: 17
V gene: TRBV15
J gene: TRBJ2-4
clone size: NA
D gene: NA
CDR3 protein: CATSRDRAGWAKNIQYF
CDR3 DNA: TGTGCCACCAGCAGAGACAGGGCAGGGTGGGCCAAAAACATTCAGTACTTC

CDR3 length: 12
V gene: TRBV10-3
J gene: TRBJ1-1
clone size: NA
D gene: NA
CDR3 protein: CAIRGENTEAFF
CDR3 DNA: TGTGCCATCAGGGGCGAGAACACTGAAGCTTTCTTT

CDR3 length: 14
V gene: TRBV7-9
J gene: TRBJ2-1
clone size: NA
D gene: TRBD2
CDR3 protein: CASSSRGAGNEQFF
CDR3 DNA: TGTGCCAGCAGCTCTAGAGGAGCGGGGAATGAGCAGTTCTTC

CDR3 length: 17
V gene: TRBV30
J gene: TRBJ1-5
clone size: NA
D gene: NA
CDR3 protein: CAWSIGVREDINQPQHF
CDR3 DNA: TGTGCCTGGAGTATTGGGGTCAGGGAGGACATAAATCAGCCCCAGCATTTT

CDR3 length: 12
V gene: TRBV2
J gene: TRBJ1-1
clone size: few
D gene: NA
CDR3 protein: CASRERRGEAFF
CDR3 DNA: TGTGCCAGCAGGGAGAGGCGAGGTGAAGCTTTCTTT

CDR3 length: 14
V gene: TRBV19
J gene: TRBJ2-3
clone size: NA
D gene: TRBD1
CDR3 protein: CASWPGQGGDTQYF
CDR3 DNA: TGTGCCAGTTGGCCGGGACAGGGAGGAGATACGCAGTATTTT

CDR3 length: 16
V gene: TRBV14
J gene: TRBJ2-7
clone size: NA
D gene: TRBD2
CDR3 protein: CASSPLGSGGPYEQYF
CDR3 DNA: TGTGCCAGCAGCCCCCTCGGTAGCGGGGGTCCCTACGAGCAGTACTTC

CDR3 length: 15
V gene: TRBV7-2
J gene: TRBJ1-5
clone size: few
D gene: NA
CDR3 protein: CASSLRFSNDQPQHF
CDR3 DNA: TGTGCCAGCAGCTTACGGTTTTCAAACGATCAGCCCCAGCATTTT

CDR3 length: 15
V gene: TRBV7-2
J gene: TRBJ2-1
clone size: NA
D gene: NA
CDR3 protein: CASSTLVGASFEQFF
CDR3 DNA: TGTGCCAGCAGCACCTTAGTGGGAGCGTCGTTTGAGCAGTTCTTC

CDR3 length: 15
V gene: TRBV5-1
J gene: TRBJ2-3
clone size: few
D gene: NA
CDR3 protein: CASSLVEPSTDTQYF
CDR3 DNA: TGCGCCAGCAGCCTCGTAGAACCGAGCACAGATACGCAGTATTTT

CDR3 length: 17
V gene: TRBV13
J gene: TRBJ2-2
clone size: NA
D gene: TRBD2
CDR3 protein: CASSLTLAGEYTGELFF
CDR3 DNA: TGTGCCAGCAGCTTGACCTTAGCGGGAGAGTACACCGGGGAGCTGTTTTTT

CDR3 length: 13
V gene: TRBV7-3
J gene: TRBJ2-1
clone size: NA
D gene: NA
CDR3 protein: CASSFHSLNEQFF
CDR3 DNA: TGTGCCAGCAGCTTTCATTCACTCAATGAGCAGTTCTTC

CDR3 length: 12
V gene: TRBV7-3
J gene: TRBJ2-3
clone size: few
D gene: TRBD1
CDR3 protein: CASSLDRGTQYF
CDR3 DNA: TGTGCCAGCAGCTTAGACAGGGGGACGCAGTATTTT

CDR3 length: 17
V gene: TRBV18
J gene: TRBJ2-6
clone size: many
D gene: TRBD1
CDR3 protein: CASSPRTGGNGANVLTF
CDR3 DNA: TGTGCCAGCTCACCCCGGACAGGGGGGAATGGGGCCAACGTCCTGACTTTC

CDR3 length: 14
V gene: TRBV7-9
J gene: TRBJ2-5
clone size: few
D gene: NA
CDR3 protein: CASSLLDSQETQYF
CDR3 DNA: TGTGCCAGCAGCTTATTAGACAGCCAAGAGACCCAGTACTTC

CDR3 length: 13
V gene: TRBV7-3
J gene: TRBJ2-5
clone size: NA
D gene: NA
CDR3 protein: CASSFGGAETQYF
CDR3 DNA: TGTGCCAGCAGCTTCGGCGGGGCAGAGACCCAGTACTTC

CDR3 length: 17
V gene: TRBV9
J gene: TRBJ2-3
clone size: NA
D gene: NA
CDR3 protein: CASSVPEGYSSTDTQYF
CDR3 DNA: TGTGCCAGCAGCGTTCCGGAGGGCTACAGCAGCACAGATACGCAGTATTTT

CDR3 length: 14
V gene: TRBV2
J gene: TRBJ1-5
clone size: NA
D gene: TRBD1
CDR3 protein: CASRPTGGGQPQHF
CDR3 DNA: TGTGCCAGCAGACCGACAGGGGGGGGACAGCCCCAGCATTTT